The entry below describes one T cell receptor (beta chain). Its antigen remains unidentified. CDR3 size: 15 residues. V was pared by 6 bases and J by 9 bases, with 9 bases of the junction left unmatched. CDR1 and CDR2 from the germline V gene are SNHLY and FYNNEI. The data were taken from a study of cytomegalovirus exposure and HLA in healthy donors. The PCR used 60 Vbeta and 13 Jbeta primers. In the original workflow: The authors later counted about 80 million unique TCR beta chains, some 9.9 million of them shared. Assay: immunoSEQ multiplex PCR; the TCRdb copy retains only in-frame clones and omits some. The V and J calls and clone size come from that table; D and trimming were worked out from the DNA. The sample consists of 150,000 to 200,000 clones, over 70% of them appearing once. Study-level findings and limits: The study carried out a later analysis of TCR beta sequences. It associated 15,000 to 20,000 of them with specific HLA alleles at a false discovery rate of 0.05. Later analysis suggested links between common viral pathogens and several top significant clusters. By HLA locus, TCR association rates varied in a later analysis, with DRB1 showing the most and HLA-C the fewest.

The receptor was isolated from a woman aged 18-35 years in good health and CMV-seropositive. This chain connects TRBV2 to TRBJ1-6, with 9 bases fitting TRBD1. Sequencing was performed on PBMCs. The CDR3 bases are TGTGCCAGCAGGGGGACAGGGAGAAGGGCTTCACCCCTCCACTTT. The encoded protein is CASRGTGRRASPLHF. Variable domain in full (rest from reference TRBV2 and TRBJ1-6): EPEVTQTPSHQVTQMGQEVILRCVPISNHLYFYWYRQILGQKVEFLVSFYNNEISEKSEIFDDQFSVERPDGSNFTLKIRSTKLEDSAMYFCASRGTGRRASPLHFGNGTRLTVT.